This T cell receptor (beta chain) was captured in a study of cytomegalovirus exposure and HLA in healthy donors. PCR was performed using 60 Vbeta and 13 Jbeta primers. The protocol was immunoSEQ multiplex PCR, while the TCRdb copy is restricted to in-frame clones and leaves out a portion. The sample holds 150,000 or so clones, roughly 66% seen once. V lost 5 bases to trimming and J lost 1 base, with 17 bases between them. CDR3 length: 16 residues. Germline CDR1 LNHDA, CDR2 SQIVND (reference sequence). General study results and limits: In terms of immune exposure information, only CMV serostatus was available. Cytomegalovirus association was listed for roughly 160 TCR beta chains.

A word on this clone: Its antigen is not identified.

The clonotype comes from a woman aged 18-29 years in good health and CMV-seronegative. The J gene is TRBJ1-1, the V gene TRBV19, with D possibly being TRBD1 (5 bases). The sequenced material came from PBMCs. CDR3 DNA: TGTGCCAGTAGTTCTCGCTTAGACAGATCGAACACTGAAGCTTTCTTT. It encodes CASSSRLDRSNTEAFF.